Detailed here is one T cell receptor beta chain. Its cognate antigen is unknown. This specimen comes from a study of Ad26.COV2.S vaccination and SARS-CoV-2 variants. On the study more broadly: Ad26.COV2.S, an intramuscular injection, was given once or twice 56 days apart.

Clones were read by immunoSEQ multiplex PCR, and TCRdb kept only the in-frame ones, dropping some. The data show around 300,000 clones, roughly 90% seen once. The study, taken as a whole, reports: Spike-specific TCR breadth was greater in vaccine than placebo recipients. People who got the vaccine or the placebo had similar non-spike TCR breadth.

CDR1 is KGHSH, CDR2 LQKENI, per germline. V lost 4 bases, J lost 4 bases, and 15 bases stayed unmatched. The CDR3 has 17 amino acids. The sample's treatment: some 19 received Ad26.COV2.S at low or high dose, single or two shots; about 5 received placebo; per-sample allocation not given. After the first vaccine or placebo injection, samples were drawn on day 63. Based in Boston, the donor was an adult of 18-55 years. The chain uses TRBV18 and TRBJ2-7; 8 bases are a match to TRBD2. Sequencing used peripheral blood, obtained in a trial of Ad26.COV2.S vaccine versus placebo. The sequence came from a person between 18 and 65 years old who received the Ad26.COV2.S COVID-19 vaccine or a placebo. The CDR3 DNA reads TGTGCCAGCTCACTGGTCATGACGGGGGGGCCCTCATACGAGCAGTACTTC. Amino acids: CASSLVMTGGPSYEQYF.